This is a list of T cell receptor beta chains from one sample in a study of blood T cell repertoires in COVID-19. TCRdb's table, derived via immunoSEQ multiplex PCR, lists solely in-frame clones and lacks some. The table lists fewer than 450,000 clones, around 90% of them singletons. The sequenced sample was peripheral blood. These TCRs come from a woman aged 18-29 years who had recovered from COVID-19. Both conserved end residues are part of each CDR3. The D gene is left open where the match is weak. Some rows mark clone size as missing; the rest say once, few, many or name a class of expanded clone.

d_call: NA
j_call: TRBJ2-2
clone_size: NA
v_call: TRBV5-1
cdr3_nt: TGCGCCAGCAGCCCCGCAGTATCGAACACCGGGGAGCTGTTTTTT
cdr3_aa: CASSPAVSNTGELFF

d_call: TRBD2
j_call: TRBJ2-1
clone_size: NA
v_call: TRBV30
cdr3_nt: TGTGCCTGGAGTGCGCTAGCGGGAATAGAGCAGTTCTTC
cdr3_aa: CAWSALAGIEQFF

d_call: NA
j_call: TRBJ1-1
clone_size: NA
v_call: TRBV6-5
cdr3_nt: TGTGCCAGCAGGCAGGGGAATTCGAACACTGAAGCTTTCTTT
cdr3_aa: CASRQGNSNTEAFF

d_call: NA
j_call: TRBJ2-5
clone_size: NA
v_call: TRBV11-1
cdr3_nt: TGTGCCAGCAGCTTAGCTAGGGGCTTCAGGGGACGAAGTCAAGAGACCCAGTACTTC
cdr3_aa: CASSLARGFRGRSQETQYF

d_call: TRBD1
j_call: TRBJ2-6
clone_size: NA
v_call: TRBV29-1
cdr3_nt: TGCAGCGCCTGGGGGACAGCACACTCTGGGGCCAACGTCCTGACTTTC
cdr3_aa: CSAWGTAHSGANVLTF

d_call: NA
j_call: TRBJ1-6
clone_size: few
v_call: TRBV5-6
cdr3_nt: TGTGCCAGCAGCTTGCAGGACAGAGAAGATTCACCCCTCCACTTT
cdr3_aa: CASSLQDREDSPLHF

d_call: TRBD2
j_call: TRBJ2-5
clone_size: NA
v_call: TRBV6-2/TRBV6-3
cdr3_nt: TGTGCCAGCAGTTACGGTGCACGTCCTCGGACTAGCGGGAGGCAAGAGACCCAGTACTTC
cdr3_aa: CASSYGARPRTSGRQETQYF

d_call: TRBD2
j_call: TRBJ2-4
clone_size: NA
v_call: TRBV4-3
cdr3_nt: TGCGCCAGCAGCCAAGAGAAATCTAGCGGAGGCTTAGCCAAAAACATTCAGTACTTC
cdr3_aa: CASSQEKSSGGLAKNIQYF

d_call: NA
j_call: TRBJ1-6
clone_size: NA
v_call: TRBV4-3
cdr3_nt: TGCGCCAGCAGCCAAGATAGCGACCAACCCCTCCACTTT
cdr3_aa: CASSQDSDQPLHF

d_call: TRBD2
j_call: TRBJ2-1
clone_size: NA
v_call: TRBV6-5
cdr3_nt: TGTGCCAGCAGTCAACTAGCGGGGCCTAACAATGAGCAGTTCTTC
cdr3_aa: CASSQLAGPNNEQFF

d_call: TRBD2
j_call: TRBJ2-3
clone_size: NA
v_call: TRBV19
cdr3_nt: TGTGCCAGTAGTAAAAGGACTAGCGGGAGGATCCCAGATACGCAGTATTTT
cdr3_aa: CASSKRTSGRIPDTQYF

d_call: NA
j_call: TRBJ1-1
clone_size: NA
v_call: TRBV6-5
cdr3_nt: TGTGCCAGCAGTTCGCCGGGGGGGGTGAACACTGAAGCTTTCTTT
cdr3_aa: CASSSPGGVNTEAFF

d_call: NA
j_call: TRBJ1-1
clone_size: NA
v_call: TRBV7-8
cdr3_nt: TGTGCCAGCAGCTATTGGGGCAGGGCGAACACTGAAGCTTTCTTT
cdr3_aa: CASSYWGRANTEAFF

d_call: NA
j_call: TRBJ1-1
clone_size: NA
v_call: TRBV5-4
cdr3_nt: TGTGCCAGCAGCCCGCAGGGGATGAACACTGAAGCTTTCTTT
cdr3_aa: CASSPQGMNTEAFF

d_call: NA
j_call: TRBJ2-1
clone_size: few
v_call: TRBV11-2
cdr3_nt: TGTGCCAGCAGCTTAGATCGGACTGCGGACAATGAGCAGTTCTTC
cdr3_aa: CASSLDRTADNEQFF

d_call: TRBD2
j_call: TRBJ2-1
clone_size: NA
v_call: TRBV27
cdr3_nt: TGTGCCAGCAGTTTATCCCGACTAGCGGACCTCTCCTACAATGAGCAGTTCTTC
cdr3_aa: CASSLSRLADLSYNEQFF

d_call: NA
j_call: TRBJ1-5
clone_size: NA
v_call: TRBV15
cdr3_nt: TGTGCCACCAGCAGCCTATTCAATCAGCCCCAGCATTTT
cdr3_aa: CATSSLFNQPQHF

d_call: NA
j_call: TRBJ2-3
clone_size: NA
v_call: TRBV20-1
cdr3_nt: TGCAGTGCTAGTCACCAGCGGGTTGACTCAGATACGCAGTATTTT
cdr3_aa: CSASHQRVDSDTQYF

d_call: NA
j_call: TRBJ2-1
clone_size: once
v_call: TRBV11-3
cdr3_nt: TGTGCCAGCAGCTTAGACGTCGGGAGCTCCTACAATGAGCAGTTCTTC
cdr3_aa: CASSLDVGSSYNEQFF

d_call: NA
j_call: TRBJ1-4
clone_size: NA
v_call: TRBV7-8
cdr3_nt: TGTGCCAGCAGCTTAGGCAGGGTTTTGTCACAACTGGCTAATGAAAAACTGTTTTTT
cdr3_aa: CASSLGRVLSQLANEKLFF

d_call: NA
j_call: TRBJ1-1
clone_size: NA
v_call: TRBV6-5
cdr3_nt: TGTGCCAGCAGTTACTCGCTTACAGGAGTGACTGAAGCTTTCTTT
cdr3_aa: CASSYSLTGVTEAFF

d_call: TRBD1
j_call: TRBJ1-2
clone_size: NA
v_call: TRBV5-1
cdr3_nt: TGCGCCAGCAGCTTGGCCGCACAGGGGCGGAGCTATGGCTACACCTTC
cdr3_aa: CASSLAAQGRSYGYTF

d_call: TRBD1
j_call: TRBJ1-1
clone_size: NA
v_call: TRBV6-5
cdr3_nt: TGTGCCGGCCAGCTGGGCACAGGGGGTTTCTCTGAAGCTTTCTTT
cdr3_aa: CAGQLGTGGFSEAFF

d_call: NA
j_call: TRBJ2-5
clone_size: NA
v_call: TRBV18
cdr3_nt: TGTGCCAGCTCACCACCTTGGGGCGAGGAGACCCAGTACTTC
cdr3_aa: CASSPPWGEETQYF

d_call: NA
j_call: TRBJ2-1
clone_size: NA
v_call: TRBV5-4
cdr3_nt: TGTGCCAGCAGCTACCAACCACACCAGGGAAATGAGCAGTTCTTC
cdr3_aa: CASSYQPHQGNEQFF

d_call: NA
j_call: TRBJ2-1
clone_size: NA
v_call: TRBV27
cdr3_nt: TGTGCCAGCAGTTTGAGGGATATCGGGTACAATGAGCAGTTCTTC
cdr3_aa: CASSLRDIGYNEQFF

d_call: TRBD1
j_call: TRBJ2-3
clone_size: NA
v_call: TRBV2
cdr3_nt: TGTGCCCTGAGGGACAGGGAGCGTCCAGATACGCAGTATTTT
cdr3_aa: CALRDRERPDTQYF

d_call: TRBD2
j_call: TRBJ2-4
clone_size: NA
v_call: TRBV9
cdr3_nt: TGTGCCAGCAGCCCTGGACTAGCGGGAGGAGCCAAAAACATTCAGTACTTC
cdr3_aa: CASSPGLAGGAKNIQYF

d_call: NA
j_call: TRBJ1-1
clone_size: once
v_call: TRBV5-1
cdr3_nt: TGCGCCAGCAGCTTGGCACAGGACACTGAAGCTTTCTTT
cdr3_aa: CASSLAQDTEAFF

d_call: TRBD1
j_call: TRBJ1-5
clone_size: NA
v_call: TRBV5-6
cdr3_nt: TGTGCCAGCAGCATCTTCGACAGGGTTGATCAGCCCCAGCATTTT
cdr3_aa: CASSIFDRVDQPQHF

d_call: NA
j_call: TRBJ1-5
clone_size: NA
v_call: TRBV4-1
cdr3_nt: TGCGCCAGCAGCCAAGTTCAGTCCAATCAGCCCCAGCATTTT
cdr3_aa: CASSQVQSNQPQHF

d_call: NA
j_call: TRBJ1-1
clone_size: NA
v_call: TRBV5-8
cdr3_nt: TGTGCCAGCAGTTGGGGTGAGACAGAGAACACTAAAGCTTTCTTT
cdr3_aa: CASSWGETENTKAFF

d_call: NA
j_call: TRBJ1-1
clone_size: NA
v_call: TRBV27
cdr3_nt: TGTGCCAGTTCCGAGGGAGGGGTTATGAACACTGAAGCTTTCTTT
cdr3_aa: CASSEGGVMNTEAFF

d_call: NA
j_call: TRBJ1-5
clone_size: NA
v_call: TRBV6-5
cdr3_nt: TGTGCCAGCATCCGGACAGCGGACAATCAGCCCCAGCATTTT
cdr3_aa: CASIRTADNQPQHF

d_call: TRBD1
j_call: TRBJ1-2
clone_size: NA
v_call: TRBV6-6
cdr3_nt: TGTGCCAGCAGTTACCCGCGAGCTAGGGACAGGGCCTTC
cdr3_aa: CASSYPRARDRAF

d_call: TRBD1
j_call: TRBJ1-6
clone_size: NA
v_call: TRBV6-1
cdr3_nt: TGTGCCAGCAGTGAGACAGGGGGGCAGCCACCCCTCCACTTT
cdr3_aa: CASSETGGQPPLHF

d_call: TRBD2
j_call: TRBJ2-3
clone_size: NA
v_call: TRBV11-3
cdr3_nt: TGTGCCAGCAGCTTAGGAGCCATGCGGGAGATAGCAGATACGCAGTATTTT
cdr3_aa: CASSLGAMREIADTQYF

d_call: NA
j_call: TRBJ2-2
clone_size: NA
v_call: TRBV2
cdr3_nt: TGTGCCAGCAGTCAGAGTCGAGGTAACACCGGGGAGCTGTTTTTT
cdr3_aa: CASSQSRGNTGELFF

d_call: NA
j_call: TRBJ2-1
clone_size: NA
v_call: TRBV7-9
cdr3_nt: TGTGCCAGCAGCTTAAATTATCGCGGAAGCTCCTACAATGAGCAGTTCTTC
cdr3_aa: CASSLNYRGSSYNEQFF

d_call: NA
j_call: TRBJ2-5
clone_size: NA
v_call: TRBV18
cdr3_nt: TGTGCCAGCTCACCTCCTGGGGCAGCCAAAGAGACCCAGTACTTC
cdr3_aa: CASSPPGAAKETQYF

d_call: TRBD1
j_call: TRBJ2-5
clone_size: NA
v_call: TRBV4-1
cdr3_nt: TGCGCCAGCAGCCAAGTTTGGACAGGCCAAGAGACCCAGTACTTC
cdr3_aa: CASSQVWTGQETQYF

d_call: NA
j_call: TRBJ2-1
clone_size: NA
v_call: TRBV29-1
cdr3_nt: TGCAGCGTAGAGACATCCTACCGATACAATGAGCAGTTCTTC
cdr3_aa: CSVETSYRYNEQFF

d_call: TRBD2
j_call: TRBJ2-2
clone_size: once
v_call: TRBV9
cdr3_nt: TGTGCCAGCAGCGTAGCTGGGAGGGGGAACACCGGGGAGCTGTTTTTT
cdr3_aa: CASSVAGRGNTGELFF

d_call: TRBD1
j_call: TRBJ1-5
clone_size: NA
v_call: TRBV6-5
cdr3_nt: TGTGCCAGCACGACAGGGGGCAGGGGCAATCAGCCCCAGCATTTT
cdr3_aa: CASTTGGRGNQPQHF

d_call: NA
j_call: TRBJ1-1
clone_size: many
v_call: TRBV2
cdr3_nt: TGTGCCAGCAGTGATCAGGTGAACACTGAAGCTTTCTTT
cdr3_aa: CASSDQVNTEAFF

d_call: NA
j_call: TRBJ2-1
clone_size: NA
v_call: TRBV19
cdr3_nt: TGTGCCAGTAGTCCCACGGGCCTAGCGTGGGGGATCTTTCATGAGCAGTTCTTC
cdr3_aa: CASSPTGLAWGIFHEQFF

d_call: NA
j_call: TRBJ1-4
clone_size: NA
v_call: TRBV10-3
cdr3_nt: TGTGCCAACTCAAAAAGTGCAAATGAAAAACTGTTTTTT
cdr3_aa: CANSKSANEKLFF

d_call: TRBD2
j_call: TRBJ2-1
clone_size: NA
v_call: TRBV19
cdr3_nt: TGTGCCAGTAGTACACCGGGACTAGCGGGAGAAGGTGAGCAGTTCTTC
cdr3_aa: CASSTPGLAGEGEQFF

d_call: TRBD2
j_call: TRBJ2-1
clone_size: NA
v_call: TRBV30
cdr3_nt: TGTGCCTGGAGTGGCCTAGCGGGGTTGGGGGTAGATGAGCAGTTCTTC
cdr3_aa: CAWSGLAGLGVDEQFF

d_call: TRBD2
j_call: TRBJ2-1
clone_size: NA
v_call: TRBV4-3
cdr3_nt: TGCGCCAGCAGCCAAGCCTTAAGCGGGAGGGGCGACAATGAGCAGTTCTTC
cdr3_aa: CASSQALSGRGDNEQFF

d_call: NA
j_call: TRBJ1-5
clone_size: NA
v_call: TRBV7-9
cdr3_nt: TGTGCCAGCAGCTTGGGTATCGGGAGCAATCAGCCCCAGCATTTT
cdr3_aa: CASSLGIGSNQPQHF

d_call: TRBD2
j_call: TRBJ2-3
clone_size: NA
v_call: TRBV6-5
cdr3_nt: TGTGCCAGCAGTTCGCGCGGCGGGAGTATCGCAGATACGCAGTATTTT
cdr3_aa: CASSSRGGSIADTQYF

d_call: TRBD1
j_call: TRBJ1-1
clone_size: NA
v_call: TRBV7-9
cdr3_nt: TGTGCCAGCAGCTTAGGCGGGGACAGCGAAGCTTTCTTT
cdr3_aa: CASSLGGDSEAFF

d_call: TRBD2
j_call: TRBJ2-3
clone_size: NA
v_call: TRBV24-1
cdr3_nt: TGTGCCACCAGTGATTTGGACAGTTTCTCTAGCGGGAGAGGGGATACGCAGTATTTT
cdr3_aa: CATSDLDSFSSGRGDTQYF

d_call: NA
j_call: TRBJ2-5
clone_size: NA
v_call: TRBV4-3
cdr3_nt: TGCGCCAGCAGCCTCGGGAGTAGCCACCAAGAGACCCAGTACTTC
cdr3_aa: CASSLGSSHQETQYF

d_call: NA
j_call: TRBJ1-2
clone_size: NA
v_call: TRBV5-1
cdr3_nt: TGCGCCAGCAGCTTTGGGGACAACAACTATGGCTACACCTTC
cdr3_aa: CASSFGDNNYGYTF

d_call: NA
j_call: TRBJ1-1
clone_size: NA
v_call: TRBV12-3/TRBV12-4
cdr3_nt: TGTGCCAGCAGCACGACAGCTCCTGAAGCTTTCTTT
cdr3_aa: CASSTTAPEAFF